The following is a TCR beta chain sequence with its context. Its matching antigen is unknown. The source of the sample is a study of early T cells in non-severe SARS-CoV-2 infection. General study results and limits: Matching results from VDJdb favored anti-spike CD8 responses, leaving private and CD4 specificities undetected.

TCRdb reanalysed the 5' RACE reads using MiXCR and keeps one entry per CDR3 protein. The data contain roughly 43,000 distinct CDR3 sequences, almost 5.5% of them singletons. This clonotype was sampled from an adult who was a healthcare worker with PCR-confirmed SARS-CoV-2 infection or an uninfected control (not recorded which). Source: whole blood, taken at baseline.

CDR3 coding DNA: TGTGCCAGCAGCCCACAAACAACGGGGAGCATTCAGTACTTC. Encoded protein: CASSPQTTGSIQYF. The chain employs TRBV28 and TRBJ2-4, with D possibly TRBD2 on 5 matching bases. V lost 6 bases, J lost 9 bases, and 18 bases lay in between. Germline-derived CDR1 and CDR2 are MDHEN and SYDVKM. The CDR3 contains 14 residues.